This is a list of T cell receptor beta chains from one sample in a study of Graves' ophthalmopathy and Graves' hyperthyroidism. MiXCR, applied by TCRdb to the multiplex PCR reads, yields one record per CDR3 protein. The top ten clones hold under 3.5% of a sample with 650,000 to 800,000 distinct CDR3 sequences, about 40% of them seen once. The specimen was peripheral blood. The receptors derive from an adult man with Graves' ophthalmopathy. CDR3s include the opening cysteine and the closing phenylalanine or tryptophan. A D gene is named only where the DNA matches it firmly. Size is stated for part of the rows, as once, few or many counts, or as a class when the clone is expanded.

size,V,J,D,length,CDR3,DNA
many,TRBV9,TRBJ2-5,-,16,CASSVGSSAGRETQYF,TGTGCCAGCAGCGTAGGATCGTCGGCAGGGCGAGAGACCCAGTACTTC
many,TRBV14,TRBJ1-1,-,13,CASGPSQNTEAFF,TGTGCCAGCGGACCGTCCCAGAACACTGAAGCTTTCTTT
few,TRBV11-3,TRBJ2-2,TRBD2,16,CASSLRREGRTGELFF,TGTGCCAGCAGCTTGAGGAGGGAGGGCCGGACCGGGGAGCTGTTTTTT
-,TRBV19,TRBJ2-7,-,13,CASIRPGSHEQYF,TGTGCCAGTATACGCCCAGGGAGTCACGAGCAGTACTTC
-,TRBV4-3,TRBJ1-2,-,15,CASSQGAAPNYGYTF,TGCGCCAGCAGCCAAGGGGCAGCCCCTAACTATGGCTACACCTTC
few,TRBV7-2,TRBJ2-7,-,15,CASSPQGWSSYEQYF,TGTGCCAGCAGCCCTCAGGGTTGGTCCTCCTACGAGCAGTACTTC
-,TRBV2,TRBJ1-5,-,12,CASRRAGQPQHF,TGTGCTAGCCGCAGGGCGGGTCAGCCCCAGCATTTT
-,TRBV24-1,TRBJ2-3,-,17,CATSDSGPSGSTDTQYF,TGTGCCACCAGTGATTCTGGGCCGTCCGGCAGCACAGATACGCAGTATTTT
-,TRBV19,TRBJ1-2,-,16,CASSPITFGGGTGYTF,TGTGCCAGTAGTCCTATTACGTTTGGTGGAGGGACGGGCTACACCTTC
few,TRBV7-8,TRBJ2-3,-,12,CASKRAGDTQYF,TGTGCTTCAAAGCGGGCTGGAGATACGCAGTATTTT
many,TRBV10-2,TRBJ2-5,-,14,CASRGGTPTETQYF,TGCGCCAGCAGAGGGGGGACGCCGACAGAGACCCAGTACTTC
many,TRBV5-6,TRBJ2-7,-,14,CASSLGGDPYEQYF,TGTGCCAGCAGCTTAGGGGGAGACCCCTACGAGCAGTACTTC
-,TRBV25-1,TRBJ1-3,TRBD1,14,CASSPRDREDTIYF,TGTGCCAGCTCACCCCGGGACAGGGAGGACACCATATATTTT
-,TRBV13,TRBJ2-7,TRBD2,15,CASRSAGRGTYEQYF,TGTGCCAGCAGGTCTGCCGGGAGGGGGACCTACGAGCAGTACTTC
many,TRBV10-3,TRBJ1-1,-,12,CAIRGLNTEAFF,TGTGCCATTCGGGGCTTAAACACTGAAGCTTTCTTT
many,TRBV12-3/TRBV12-4,TRBJ1-2,-,15,CASSLVRGRNYGYTF,TGTGCCAGCAGCCTCGTGAGGGGCCGGAACTATGGCTACACCTTC